This TCR beta chain was sequenced during a study of T cells after yellow fever vaccination. The study, taken as a whole, reports: Though weaker, the secondary response peaked faster, on day 5 versus 15.

This CDR3 contains 14 residues. The germline V gene encodes CDR1 MNHEY and CDR2 SVGEGT. The V and J ends lost 2 bases and 3 bases, in that order; junction bases with no gene match: 3. This clonotype was detected once. Template-switching 5'RACE yielded the TCR cDNA; a universal primer site and UMIs were added in the process. TCRdb used MiXCR to reprocess the 5' RACE reads, holding one entry per CDR3 protein. The data show some 80,000 distinct CDR3 sequences, roughly 14% seen once. The receptor comes from a man aged 18-30 years who received the YFV17D yellow fever vaccine. The sequences come from CD8+ T cells not binding an NS4B(214-222) dextramer, sorted from PBMCs, collected about 20 days after the first yellow fever vaccination. This chain uses TRBV6-2 or TRBV6-3 with TRBJ1-1, with 7 nucleotides matching TRBD1. CDR3 region: CASSYPDRDTEAFF. The CDR3 DNA reads TGTGCCAGCAGTTACCCCGACAGGGACACTGAAGCTTTCTTT.